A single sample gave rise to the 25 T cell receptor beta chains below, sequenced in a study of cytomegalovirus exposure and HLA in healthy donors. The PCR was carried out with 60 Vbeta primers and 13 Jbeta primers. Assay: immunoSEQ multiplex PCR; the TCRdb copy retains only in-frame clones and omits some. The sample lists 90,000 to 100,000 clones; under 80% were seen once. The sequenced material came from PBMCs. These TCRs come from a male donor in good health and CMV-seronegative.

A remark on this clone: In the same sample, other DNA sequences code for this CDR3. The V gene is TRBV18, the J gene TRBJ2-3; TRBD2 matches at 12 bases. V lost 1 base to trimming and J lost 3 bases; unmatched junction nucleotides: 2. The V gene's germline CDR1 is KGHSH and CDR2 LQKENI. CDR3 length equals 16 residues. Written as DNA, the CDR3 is TGTGCCAGCTCACCACTCGGACTAGCGGGAACAGATACGCAGTATTTT. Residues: CASSPLGLAGTDTQYF.

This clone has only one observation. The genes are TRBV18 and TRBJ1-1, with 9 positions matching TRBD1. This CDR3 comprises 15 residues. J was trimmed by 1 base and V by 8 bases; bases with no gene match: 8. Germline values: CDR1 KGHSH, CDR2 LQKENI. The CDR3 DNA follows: TGTGCCAGCCCGAGGGACAGGGCTTCGAACACTGAAGCTTTCTTT. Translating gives CASPRDRASNTEAFF.

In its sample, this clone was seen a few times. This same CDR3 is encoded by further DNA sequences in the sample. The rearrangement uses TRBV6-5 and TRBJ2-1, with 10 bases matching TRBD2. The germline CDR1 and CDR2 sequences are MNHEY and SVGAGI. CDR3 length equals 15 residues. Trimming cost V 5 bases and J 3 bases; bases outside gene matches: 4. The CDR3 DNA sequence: TGTGCCAGCAGTACATCTAGCGGGAGCTACAATGAGCAGTTCTTC. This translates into CASSTSSGSYNEQFF.

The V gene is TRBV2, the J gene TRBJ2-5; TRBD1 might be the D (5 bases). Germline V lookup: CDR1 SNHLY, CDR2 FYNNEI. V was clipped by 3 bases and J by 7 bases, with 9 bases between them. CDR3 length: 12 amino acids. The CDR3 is CASSDRAGTQYF. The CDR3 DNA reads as TGTGCCAGCAGTGACAGGGCCGGGACCCAGTACTTC.

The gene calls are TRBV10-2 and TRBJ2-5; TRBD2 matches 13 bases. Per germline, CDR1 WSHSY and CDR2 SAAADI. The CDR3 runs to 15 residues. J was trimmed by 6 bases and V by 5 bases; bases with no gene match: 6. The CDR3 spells CASSQELAGGQTQYF. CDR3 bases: TGCGCCAGCAGTCAAGAACTAGCGGGAGGGCAGACCCAGTACTTC.

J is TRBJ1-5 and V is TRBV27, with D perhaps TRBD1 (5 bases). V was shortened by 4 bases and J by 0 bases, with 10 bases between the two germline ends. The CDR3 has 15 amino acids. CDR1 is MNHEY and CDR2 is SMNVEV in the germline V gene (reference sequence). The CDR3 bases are TGTGCCAGCAGTTCCCAGGGTTATAGCAATCAGCCCCAGCATTTT. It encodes CASSSQGYSNQPQHF.

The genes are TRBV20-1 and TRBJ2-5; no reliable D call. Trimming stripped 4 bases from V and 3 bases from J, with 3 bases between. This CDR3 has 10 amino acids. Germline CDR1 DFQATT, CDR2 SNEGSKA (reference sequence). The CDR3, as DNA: TGCAGTGCTACGGAAGAGACCCAGTACTTC. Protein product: CSATEETQYF.

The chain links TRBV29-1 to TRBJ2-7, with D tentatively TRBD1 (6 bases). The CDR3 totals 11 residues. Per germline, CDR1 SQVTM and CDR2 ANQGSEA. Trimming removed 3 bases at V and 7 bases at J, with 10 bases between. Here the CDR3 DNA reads TGCAGCGTTGATGGGGGCCAAGAGCAGTACTTC. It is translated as CSVDGGQEQYF.

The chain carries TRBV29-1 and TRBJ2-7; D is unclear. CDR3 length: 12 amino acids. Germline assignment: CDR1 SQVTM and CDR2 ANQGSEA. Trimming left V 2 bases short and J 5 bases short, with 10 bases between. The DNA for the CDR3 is TGCAGCGTTGAACTCAGATATCACGAGCAGTACTTC. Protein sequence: CSVELRYHEQYF.

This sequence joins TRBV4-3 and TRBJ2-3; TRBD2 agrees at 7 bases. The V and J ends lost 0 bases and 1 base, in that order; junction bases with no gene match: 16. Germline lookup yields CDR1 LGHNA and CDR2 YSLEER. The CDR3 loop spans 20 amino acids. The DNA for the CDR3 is TGCGCCAGCAGCCAAGATTGGGGCGGGAGCAGGATTGGCGGCACAGATACGCAGTATTTT. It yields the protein CASSQDWGGSRIGGTDTQYF.

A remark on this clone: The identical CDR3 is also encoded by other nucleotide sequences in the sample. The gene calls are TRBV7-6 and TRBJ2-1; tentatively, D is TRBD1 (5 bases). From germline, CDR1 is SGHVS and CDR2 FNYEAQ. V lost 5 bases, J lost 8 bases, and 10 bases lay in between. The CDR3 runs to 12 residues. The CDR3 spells CASSLVGDEQFF. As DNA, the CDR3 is TGTGCCAGCAGCCTAGTAGGGGATGAGCAGTTCTTC.

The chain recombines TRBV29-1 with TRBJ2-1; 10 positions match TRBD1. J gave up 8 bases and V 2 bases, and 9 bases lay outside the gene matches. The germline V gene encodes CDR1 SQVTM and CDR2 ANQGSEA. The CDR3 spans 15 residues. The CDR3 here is CSVEFADRGGYEQFF. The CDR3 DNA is TGCAGCGTTGAATTCGCGGACAGGGGGGGTTATGAGCAGTTCTTC.

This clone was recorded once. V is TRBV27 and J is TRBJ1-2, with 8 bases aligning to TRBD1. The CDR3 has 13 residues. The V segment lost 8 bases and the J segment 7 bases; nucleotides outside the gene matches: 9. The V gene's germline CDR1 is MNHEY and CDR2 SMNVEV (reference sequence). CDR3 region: CASRYRGASGYTF. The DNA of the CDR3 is TGTGCCAGCCGCTACAGGGGGGCTAGTGGCTACACCTTC.

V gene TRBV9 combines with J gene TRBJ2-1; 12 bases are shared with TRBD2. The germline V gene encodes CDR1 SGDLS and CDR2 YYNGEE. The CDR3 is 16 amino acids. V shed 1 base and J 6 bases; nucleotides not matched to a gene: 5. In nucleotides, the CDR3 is TGTGCCAGCAGCGTATTCTCTAGCGGGAGGGCCAATGAGCAGTTCTTC. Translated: CASSVFSSGRANEQFF.

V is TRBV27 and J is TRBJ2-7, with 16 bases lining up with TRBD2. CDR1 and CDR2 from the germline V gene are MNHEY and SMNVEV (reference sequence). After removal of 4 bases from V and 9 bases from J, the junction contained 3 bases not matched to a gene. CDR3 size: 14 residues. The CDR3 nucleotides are TGTGCCAGCAGTTCCGGGACTAGCGGGAGGGGGCAGTACTTC. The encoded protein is CASSSGTSGRGQYF.

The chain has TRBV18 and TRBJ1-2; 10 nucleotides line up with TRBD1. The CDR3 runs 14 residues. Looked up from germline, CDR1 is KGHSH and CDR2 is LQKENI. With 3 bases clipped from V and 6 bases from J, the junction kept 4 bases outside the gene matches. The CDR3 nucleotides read TGTGCCAGCTCACCTTTTGGGACAGGGGATGGCTACACCTTC. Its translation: CASSPFGTGDGYTF. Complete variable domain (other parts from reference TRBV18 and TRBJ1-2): NAGVMQNPRHLVRRRGQEARLRCSPMKGHSHVYWYRQLPEEGLKFMVYLQKENIIDESGMPKERFSAEFPKEGPSILRIQQVVRGDSAAYFCASSPFGTGDGYTFGSGTRLTVV.

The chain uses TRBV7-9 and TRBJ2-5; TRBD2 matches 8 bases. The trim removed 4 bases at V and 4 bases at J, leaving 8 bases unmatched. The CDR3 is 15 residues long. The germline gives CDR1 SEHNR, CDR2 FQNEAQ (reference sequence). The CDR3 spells CASSWDAGGGETQYF. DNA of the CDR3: TGTGCCAGCAGCTGGGACGCGGGAGGAGGAGAGACCCAGTACTTC.

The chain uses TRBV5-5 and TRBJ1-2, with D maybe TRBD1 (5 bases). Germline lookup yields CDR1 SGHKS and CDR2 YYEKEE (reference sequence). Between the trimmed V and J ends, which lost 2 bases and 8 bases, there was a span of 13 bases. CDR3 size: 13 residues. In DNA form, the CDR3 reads TGTGCCAGCAGCTTTAGGGGCGGAAACGGCTACACCTTC. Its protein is CASSFRGGNGYTF.

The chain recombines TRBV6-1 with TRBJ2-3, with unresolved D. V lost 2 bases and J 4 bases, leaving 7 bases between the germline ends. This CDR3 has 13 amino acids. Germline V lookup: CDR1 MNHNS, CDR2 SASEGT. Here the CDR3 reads CASSESRADTQYF. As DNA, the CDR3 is TGTGCCAGCAGTGAATCCCGGGCAGATACGCAGTATTTT.

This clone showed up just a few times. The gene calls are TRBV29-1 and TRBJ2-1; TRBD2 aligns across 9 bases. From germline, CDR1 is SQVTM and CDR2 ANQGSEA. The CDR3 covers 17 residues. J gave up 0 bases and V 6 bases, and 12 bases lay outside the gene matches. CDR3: CSVGWLAGFSSYNEQFF. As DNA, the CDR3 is TGCAGCGTAGGGTGGCTAGCGGGGTTCAGCTCCTACAATGAGCAGTTCTTC.

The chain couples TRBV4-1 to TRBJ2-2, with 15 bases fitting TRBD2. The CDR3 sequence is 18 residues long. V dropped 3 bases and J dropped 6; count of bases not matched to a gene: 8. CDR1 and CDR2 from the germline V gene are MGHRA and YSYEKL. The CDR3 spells CASSHVWTSGRAAGELFF. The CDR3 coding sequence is TGCGCCAGCAGCCACGTTTGGACTAGCGGGAGGGCAGCCGGGGAGCTGTTTTTT.

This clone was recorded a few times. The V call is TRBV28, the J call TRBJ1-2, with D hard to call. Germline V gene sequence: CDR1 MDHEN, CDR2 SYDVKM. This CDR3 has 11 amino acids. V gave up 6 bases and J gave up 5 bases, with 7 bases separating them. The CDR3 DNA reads TGTGCCAGCAGCCAACAATATGGCTACACCTTC. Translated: CASSQQYGYTF.

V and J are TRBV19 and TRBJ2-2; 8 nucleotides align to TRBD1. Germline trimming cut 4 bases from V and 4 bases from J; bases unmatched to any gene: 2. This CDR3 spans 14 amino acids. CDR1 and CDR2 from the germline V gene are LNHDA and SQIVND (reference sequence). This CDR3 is CASSRQGATGELFF. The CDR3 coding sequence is TGTGCCAGTAGTAGGCAGGGGGCCACCGGGGAGCTGTTTTTT.

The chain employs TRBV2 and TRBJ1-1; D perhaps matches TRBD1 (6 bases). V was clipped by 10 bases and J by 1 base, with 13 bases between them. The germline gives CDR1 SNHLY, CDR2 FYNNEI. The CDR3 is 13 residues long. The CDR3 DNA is TGTGCCATCCCGGACAGAACGAACACTGAAGCTTTCTTT. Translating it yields CAIPDRTNTEAFF.

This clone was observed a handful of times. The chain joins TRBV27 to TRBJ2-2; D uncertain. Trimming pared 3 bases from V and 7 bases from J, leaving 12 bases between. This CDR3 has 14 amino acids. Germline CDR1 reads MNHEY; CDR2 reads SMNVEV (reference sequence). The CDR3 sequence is CASSFGSSGGELFF. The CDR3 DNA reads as TGTGCCAGCAGTTTCGGGTCTTCGGGCGGGGAGCTGTTTTTT.